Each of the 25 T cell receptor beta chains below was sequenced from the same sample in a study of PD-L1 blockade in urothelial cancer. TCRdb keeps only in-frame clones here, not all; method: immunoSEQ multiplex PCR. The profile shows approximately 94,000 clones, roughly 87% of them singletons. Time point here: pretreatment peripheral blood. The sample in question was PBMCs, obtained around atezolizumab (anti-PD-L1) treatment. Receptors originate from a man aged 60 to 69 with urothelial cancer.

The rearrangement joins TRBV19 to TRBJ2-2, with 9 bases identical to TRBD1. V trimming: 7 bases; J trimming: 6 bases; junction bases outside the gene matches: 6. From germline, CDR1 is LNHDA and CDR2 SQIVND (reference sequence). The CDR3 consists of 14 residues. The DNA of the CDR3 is TGTGCCAGTATGGTGGGACAGGGTGCCGGGGAGCTGTTTTTT. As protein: CASMVGQGAGELFF.

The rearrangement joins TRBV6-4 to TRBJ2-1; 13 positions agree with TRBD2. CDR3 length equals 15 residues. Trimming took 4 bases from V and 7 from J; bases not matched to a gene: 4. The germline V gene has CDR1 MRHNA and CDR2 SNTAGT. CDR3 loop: CASSGGTSGTNEQFF. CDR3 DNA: TGTGCCAGCAGTGGCGGGACTAGCGGGACTAATGAGCAGTTCTTC.

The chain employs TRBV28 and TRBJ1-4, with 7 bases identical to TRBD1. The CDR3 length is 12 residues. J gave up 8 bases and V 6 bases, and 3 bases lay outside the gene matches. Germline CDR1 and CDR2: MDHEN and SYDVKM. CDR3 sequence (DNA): TGTGCCAGCAGGACAGGGCCCGAAAAACTGTTTTTT. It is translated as CASRTGPEKLFF.

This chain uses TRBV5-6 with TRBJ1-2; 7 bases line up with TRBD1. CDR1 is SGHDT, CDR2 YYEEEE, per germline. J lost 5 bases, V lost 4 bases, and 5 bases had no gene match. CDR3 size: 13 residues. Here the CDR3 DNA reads TGTGCCAGCAGCGAGGACAGGTATTATGGCTACACCTTC. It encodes CASSEDRYYGYTF.

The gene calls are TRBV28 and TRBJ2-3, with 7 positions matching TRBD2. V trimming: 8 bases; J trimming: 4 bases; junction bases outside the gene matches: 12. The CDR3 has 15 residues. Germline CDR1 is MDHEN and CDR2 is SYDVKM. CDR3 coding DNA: TGTGCCAGCGCTGACAGCGGGACCCGCGCAGATACGCAGTATTTT. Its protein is CASADSGTRADTQYF.

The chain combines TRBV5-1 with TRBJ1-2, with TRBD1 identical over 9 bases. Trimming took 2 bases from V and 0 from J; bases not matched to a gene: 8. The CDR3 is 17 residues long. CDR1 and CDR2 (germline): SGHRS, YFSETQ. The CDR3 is CASSFSGTGLPNYGYTF. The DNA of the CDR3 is TGCGCCAGCAGCTTCTCCGGGACAGGGCTCCCTAACTATGGCTACACCTTC.

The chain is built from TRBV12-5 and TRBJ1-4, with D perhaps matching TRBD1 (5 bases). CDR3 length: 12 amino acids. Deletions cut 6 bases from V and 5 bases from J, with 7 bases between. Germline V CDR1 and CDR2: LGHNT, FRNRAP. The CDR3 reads CASGGLNEKLFF. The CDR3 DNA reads TGTGCTAGTGGGGGACTGAATGAAAAACTGTTTTTT.

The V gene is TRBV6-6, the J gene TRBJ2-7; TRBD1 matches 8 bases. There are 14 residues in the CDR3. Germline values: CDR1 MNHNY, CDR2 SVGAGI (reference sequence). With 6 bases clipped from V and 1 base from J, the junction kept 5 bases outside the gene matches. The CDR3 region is CASRSGQGSYEQYF. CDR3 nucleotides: TGTGCCAGCAGATCCGGACAGGGTTCCTACGAGCAGTACTTC.

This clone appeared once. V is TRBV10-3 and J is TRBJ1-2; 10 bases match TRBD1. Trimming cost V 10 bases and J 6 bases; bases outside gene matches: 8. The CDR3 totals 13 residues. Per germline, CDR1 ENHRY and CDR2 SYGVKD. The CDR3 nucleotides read TGTGCCACCCGACAGGGGGCCGGGGATGGCTACACCTTC. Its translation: CATRQGAGDGYTF.

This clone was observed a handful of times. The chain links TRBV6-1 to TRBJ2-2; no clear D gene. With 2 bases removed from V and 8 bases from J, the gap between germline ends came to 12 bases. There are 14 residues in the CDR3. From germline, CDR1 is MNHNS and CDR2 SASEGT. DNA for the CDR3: TGTGCCAGCAGTGAAATTCGGGTGCCGGGGGAGCTGTTTTTT. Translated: CASSEIRVPGELFF.

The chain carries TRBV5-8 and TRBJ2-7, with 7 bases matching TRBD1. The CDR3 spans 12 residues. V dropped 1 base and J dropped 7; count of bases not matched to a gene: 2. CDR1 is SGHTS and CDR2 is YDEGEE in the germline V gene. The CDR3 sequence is CASSLTGVEQYF. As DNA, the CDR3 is TGTGCCAGCAGCTTGACAGGGGTAGAGCAGTACTTC.

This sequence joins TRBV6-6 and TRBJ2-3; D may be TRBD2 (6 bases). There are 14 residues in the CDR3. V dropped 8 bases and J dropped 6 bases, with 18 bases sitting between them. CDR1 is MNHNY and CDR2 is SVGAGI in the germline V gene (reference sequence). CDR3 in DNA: TGTGCCAGCGCACTTGAGGGTGGGGGGGATACGCAGTATTTT. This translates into CASALEGGGDTQYF.

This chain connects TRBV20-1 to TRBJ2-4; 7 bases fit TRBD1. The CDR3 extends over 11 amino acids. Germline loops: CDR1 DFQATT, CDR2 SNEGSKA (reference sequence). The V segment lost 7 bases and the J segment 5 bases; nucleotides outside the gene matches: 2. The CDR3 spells CSGQGQNIQYF. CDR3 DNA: TGCAGTGGACAGGGCCAAAACATTCAGTACTTC.

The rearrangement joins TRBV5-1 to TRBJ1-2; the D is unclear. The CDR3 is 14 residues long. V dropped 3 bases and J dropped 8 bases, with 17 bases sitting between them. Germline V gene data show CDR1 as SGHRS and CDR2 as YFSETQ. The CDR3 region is CASSSFLGGGGYTF. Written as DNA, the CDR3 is TGCGCCAGCAGCTCCTTCCTAGGAGGAGGGGGCTACACCTTC.

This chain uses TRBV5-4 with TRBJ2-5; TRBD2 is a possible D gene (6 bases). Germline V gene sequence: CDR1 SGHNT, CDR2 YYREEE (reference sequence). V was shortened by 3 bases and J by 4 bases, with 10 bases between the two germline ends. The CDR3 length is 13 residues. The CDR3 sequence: CASSYRDLETQYF. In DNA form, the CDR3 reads TGTGCCAGCAGCTACCGGGACTTAGAGACCCAGTACTTC.

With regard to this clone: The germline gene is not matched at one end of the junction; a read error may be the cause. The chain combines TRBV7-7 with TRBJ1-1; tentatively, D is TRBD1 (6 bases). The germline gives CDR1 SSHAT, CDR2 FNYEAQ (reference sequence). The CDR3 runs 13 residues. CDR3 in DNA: TGTGCTAGCAGCCTCGCGACAGGAAAAAAAGCTTTCTTT. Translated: CASSLATGKKAFF.

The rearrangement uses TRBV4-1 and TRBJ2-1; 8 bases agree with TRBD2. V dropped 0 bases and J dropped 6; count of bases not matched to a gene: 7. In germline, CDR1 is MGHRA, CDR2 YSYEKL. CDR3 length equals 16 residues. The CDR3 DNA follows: TGCGCCAGCAGCCAAGATCAAGCGGGAGTGTCCAATGAGCAGTTCTTC. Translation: CASSQDQAGVSNEQFF.

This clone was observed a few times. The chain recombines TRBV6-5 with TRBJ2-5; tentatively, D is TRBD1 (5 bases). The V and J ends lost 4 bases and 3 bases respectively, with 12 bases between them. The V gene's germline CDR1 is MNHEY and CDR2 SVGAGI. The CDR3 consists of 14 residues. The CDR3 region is CASSSTGAKETQYF. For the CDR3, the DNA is TGTGCCAGCAGTTCGACTGGGGCGAAAGAGACCCAGTACTTC.

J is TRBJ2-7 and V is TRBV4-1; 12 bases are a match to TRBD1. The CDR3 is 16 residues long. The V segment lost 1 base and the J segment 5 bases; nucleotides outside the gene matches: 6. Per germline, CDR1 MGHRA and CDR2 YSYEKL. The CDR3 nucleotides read TGCGCCAGCAGCCAAGCATCTGGGACAGGGGGCAACGAGCAGTACTTC. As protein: CASSQASGTGGNEQYF.

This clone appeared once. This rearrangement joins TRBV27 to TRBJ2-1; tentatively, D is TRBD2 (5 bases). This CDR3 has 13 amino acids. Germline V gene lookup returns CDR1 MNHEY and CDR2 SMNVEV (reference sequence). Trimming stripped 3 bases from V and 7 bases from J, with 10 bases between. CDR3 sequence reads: CASSFSTGNEQFF. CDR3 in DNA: TGTGCCAGCAGTTTTTCGACGGGGAATGAGCAGTTCTTC.

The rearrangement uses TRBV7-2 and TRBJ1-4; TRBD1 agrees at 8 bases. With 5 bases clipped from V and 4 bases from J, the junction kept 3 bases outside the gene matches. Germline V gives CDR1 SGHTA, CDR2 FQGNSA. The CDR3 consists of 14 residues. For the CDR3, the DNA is TGTGCCAGCAGCATGACAGGGGTTAATGAAAAACTGTTTTTT. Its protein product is CASSMTGVNEKLFF.

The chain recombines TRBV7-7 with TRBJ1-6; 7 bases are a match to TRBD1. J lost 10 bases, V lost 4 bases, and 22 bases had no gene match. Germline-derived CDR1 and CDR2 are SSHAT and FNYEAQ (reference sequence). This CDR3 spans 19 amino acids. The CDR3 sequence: CASSSPATGTAINSSPLHF. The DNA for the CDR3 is TGTGCCAGCAGCTCCCCGGCCACCGGGACAGCGATAAACTCATCACCCCTCCACTTT.

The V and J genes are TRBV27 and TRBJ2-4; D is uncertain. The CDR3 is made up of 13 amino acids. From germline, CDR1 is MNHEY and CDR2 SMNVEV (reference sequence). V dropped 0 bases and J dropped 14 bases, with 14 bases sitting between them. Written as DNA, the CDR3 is TGTGCCAGCAGTTTATCGATTTCCGCACGGGAGTACTTC. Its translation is CASSLSISAREYF.

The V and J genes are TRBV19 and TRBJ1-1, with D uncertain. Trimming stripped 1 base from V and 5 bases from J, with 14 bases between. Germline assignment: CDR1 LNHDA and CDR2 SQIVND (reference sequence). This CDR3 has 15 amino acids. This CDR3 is CASSIALGGRTEAFF. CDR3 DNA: TGTGCCAGTAGTATAGCCCTTGGAGGGAGGACTGAAGCTTTCTTT. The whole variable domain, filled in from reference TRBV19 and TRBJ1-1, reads DGGITQSPKYLFRKEGQNVTLSCEQNLNHDAMYWYRQDPGQGLRLIYYSQIVNDFQKGDIAEGYSVSREKKESFPLTVTSAQKNPTAFYLCASSIALGGRTEAFFGQGTRLTVV.

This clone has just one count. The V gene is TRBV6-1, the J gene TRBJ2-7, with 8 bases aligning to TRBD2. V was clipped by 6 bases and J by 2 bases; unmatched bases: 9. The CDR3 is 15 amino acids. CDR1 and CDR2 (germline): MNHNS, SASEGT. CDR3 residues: CASSVYKRETYEQYF. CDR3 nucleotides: TGTGCCAGCAGCGTTTATAAGCGGGAGACCTACGAGCAGTACTTC.